This record concerns one T cell receptor (beta chain) sequence. The CDR3 is 11 amino acids. Trimming took 0 bases from V and 5 from J, leaving 3 bases between them. Germline loops: CDR1 SGHKS, CDR2 YYEKEE (reference sequence). These data are taken from a study of human T cells and chemical hapten exposure. Study overall: Small differences in pooled library volume mainly drove the variation in TCR yields per sample.

TCRdb independently ran MiXCR on the RACE reads; one entry per CDR3 protein. Found here are 70,000 to 85,000 distinct CDR3 sequences, about 8.7% of them singletons; the top ten hold 1.5%. The time point denotes: healthy volunteer bleed at 6 weeks. Someone pulled total RNA out of unfractionated whole blood. This sequence originates from a male donor in good health. Some clones in this sample may be carry-over from other donors' samples. Sequencing used whole blood. V and J are TRBV5-5 and TRBJ2-7; no clear D. The DNA for the CDR3 is TGTGCCAGCAGCTTGGTGGACGAGCAGTACTTC. Translation: CASSLVDEQYF.